The 23 T cell receptor beta chains below were found in one sample sequenced in a study of cytomegalovirus exposure and HLA in healthy donors. Use of 60 Vbeta and 13 Jbeta primers characterized the PCR. Repertoires were generated with immunoSEQ multiplex PCR, while TCRdb's copy carries only in-frame clones and drops some. This table has 140,000 to 150,000 clones, about 80% appearing once. Input material: PBMCs. Every receptor here comes from a female donor in good health and CMV-seronegative.

V gene TRBV4-2 combines with J gene TRBJ1-3, with 9 bases matching TRBD1. This CDR3 has 16 residues. With V trimmed by 3 bases and J by 2 bases, 5 bases remained unmatched. Looked up from germline, CDR1 is LGHNA and CDR2 is YNFKEQ. CDR3 amino acids: CASSQWDRVTGNTIYF. The DNA of the CDR3 is TGTGCCAGCAGCCAGTGGGACAGGGTAACTGGAAACACCATATATTTT.

The rearrangement joins TRBV14 to TRBJ1-2; 8 nucleotides align to TRBD1. Looked up from germline, CDR1 is SGHDN and CDR2 is FVKESK. This CDR3 region has 16 residues. V gave up 4 bases and J gave up 2 bases; unmatched junction bases: 9. This chain's CDR3 is CASSRLPSGGNYGYTF. The CDR3 DNA reads as TGTGCCAGCAGCCGATTACCCTCAGGGGGCAACTATGGCTACACCTTC.

The V and J genes are TRBV9 and TRBJ2-1; a weak D match, TRBD2 (5 bases). The CDR3 runs 14 residues. V shed 0 bases and J shed 7 bases, with 11 bases lying between them. Germline V gives CDR1 SGDLS, CDR2 YYNGEE. The CDR3: CASSVAGSGNEQFF. CDR3 DNA sequence: TGTGCCAGCAGCGTAGCCGGATCGGGGAATGAGCAGTTCTTC. The full variable domain, rest sourced from reference TRBV9 and TRBJ2-1, is DSGVTQTPKHLITATGQRVTLRCSPRSGDLSVYWYQQSLDQGLQFLIQYYNGEERAKGNILERFSAQQFPDLHSELNLSSLELGDSALYFCASSVAGSGNEQFFGPGTRLTVL.

The chain is built from TRBV28 and TRBJ2-2; maybe TRBD1 (6 bases). This CDR3 has 15 residues. V lost 3 bases and J lost 6, with 14 bases in between. In germline, CDR1 is MDHEN, CDR2 SYDVKM. The CDR3 protein is CASSLFGTSSGELFF. DNA for the CDR3: TGTGCCAGCAGTTTGTTCGGGACATCTTCCGGGGAGCTGTTTTTT. The whole variable domain, remainder taken from reference TRBV28 and TRBJ2-2, is DVKVTQSSRYLVKRTGEKVFLECVQDMDHENMFWYRQDPGLGLRLIYFSYDVKMKEKGDIPEGYSVSREKKERFSLILESASTNQTSMYLCASSLFGTSSGELFFGEGSRLTVL.

This clone has just a few counts. The chain has TRBV6-5 and TRBJ2-7; D is unresolved. Germline V CDR1 and CDR2: MNHEY, SVGAGI. The CDR3 is made up of 16 amino acids. V was shortened by 0 bases and J by 4 bases, with 16 bases between the two germline ends. CDR3 sequence reads: CASSYSIQVTAYEQYF. The CDR3 nucleotides read TGTGCCAGCAGTTACTCGATCCAGGTTACGGCGTACGAGCAGTACTTC.

This clone turned up a few times. The V and J genes are TRBV9 and TRBJ1-1, with TRBD1 identical over 7 bases. With V trimmed by 0 bases and J by 1 base, 9 bases remained unmatched. CDR3 length: 17 residues. Germline CDR1 reads SGDLS; CDR2 reads YYNGEE. CDR3 sequence reads: CASSVAPSGQPNTEAFF. CDR3 sequence (DNA): TGTGCCAGCAGCGTAGCCCCCTCGGGACAGCCGAACACTGAAGCTTTCTTT.

This clone was observed a few times. The rearrangement links TRBV2 to TRBJ2-1; tentatively, D is TRBD1 (5 bases). Germline CDR1 is SNHLY and CDR2 is FYNNEI. Trimming took off 0 bases at V and 1 base at J, with 10 bases between the two ends. The CDR3 loop spans 16 amino acids. CDR3 nucleotide sequence: TGTGCCAGCAGTGAAGCGTTTACAGGTTCCTACAATGAGCAGTTCTTC. It specifies CASSEAFTGSYNEQFF.

The rearrangement links TRBV9 to TRBJ1-6, with D tentatively TRBD1 (5 bases). This CDR3 region has 16 residues. V lost 0 bases, J lost 6 bases, and 13 bases lay in between. Per the germline V gene, CDR1 is SGDLS and CDR2 is YYNGEE. For the CDR3, the DNA is TGTGCCAGCAGCGTAGAACCCAACAGGCTTAATTCACCCCTCCACTTT. This gives the protein CASSVEPNRLNSPLHF.

V is TRBV5-6 and J is TRBJ2-5, with D possibly being TRBD2 (5 bases). The germline CDR1 and CDR2 sequences are SGHDT and YYEEEE. CDR3 length equals 13 residues. V lost 4 bases to trimming and J lost 5 bases, with 12 bases between them. CDR3 sequence reads: CASSLSWRETQYF. CDR3 in DNA: TGTGCCAGCAGCCTGTCCTGGAGGGAGACCCAGTACTTC.

This chain joins TRBV28 and TRBJ2-7; 8 bases map to TRBD2. Germline trimming cut 5 bases from V and 3 bases from J; bases unmatched to any gene: 9. The V gene's germline CDR1 is MDHEN and CDR2 SYDVKM. The CDR3 totals 15 residues. The CDR3, as DNA: TGTGCCAGCAGTGTGGCTAGCGGGCGTTTCTACGAGCAGTACTTC. This encodes CASSVASGRFYEQYF.

This rearrangement joins TRBV11-2 to TRBJ1-3; no firm D call. Trimming took 0 bases from V and 0 from J, leaving 6 bases between them. Germline values: CDR1 SGHAT, CDR2 FQNNGV. The CDR3 consists of 15 residues. The CDR3 DNA sequence: TGTGCCAGCAGCTTAGAGCGAAGCTCTGGAAACACCATATATTTT. Translation gives CASSLERSSGNTIYF.

The CDR3 is CASSSTGGRNTGELFF. The CDR3 bases are TGTGCCAGCAGCTCAACTGGCGGCAGGAACACCGGGGAGCTGTTTTTT. The gene calls are TRBV7-3 and TRBJ2-2; D gene uncertain. The CDR3 is 16 amino acids. Germline assignment: CDR1 SGHTA and CDR2 FQGTGA. Deletions cut 4 bases from V and 1 base from J, with 13 bases between.

The rearrangement uses TRBV9 and TRBJ2-1, with D maybe TRBD2 (5 bases). This CDR3 is 14 amino acids long. With 5 bases removed from V and 10 bases from J, the gap between germline ends came to 19 bases. Per germline, CDR1 SGDLS and CDR2 YYNGEE. The CDR3 DNA follows: TGTGCCAGCAGTGACTTCACTAGTCGAGGGGAGCAGTTCTTC. It yields the protein CASSDFTSRGEQFF.

This chain joins TRBV7-2 and TRBJ2-5; TRBD2 matches at 9 bases. The germline V gene encodes CDR1 SGHTA and CDR2 FQGNSA. Trimming removed 1 base from V and 5 bases from J; junction bases left unmatched: 11. The CDR3 length is 17 residues. The CDR3 here is CASSLDFAGGLRETQYF. The DNA of the CDR3 is TGTGCCAGCAGCTTAGACTTTGCGGGGGGGCTCCGGGAGACCCAGTACTTC.

This clone has a single count. The chain uses TRBV5-4 and TRBJ1-3; D is uncertain. Between the trimmed V and J ends, which lost 4 bases and 5 bases, there was a span of 16 bases. This CDR3 has 15 amino acids. Germline CDR1 reads SGHNT; CDR2 reads YYREEE (reference sequence). Written as DNA, the CDR3 is TGTGCCAGCAGCACCGTCGGAGGGCGACGAAACACCATATATTTT. This sequence encodes CASSTVGGRRNTIYF.

This sequence joins TRBV7-9 and TRBJ2-5; 7 positions agree with TRBD2. V dropped 1 base and J dropped 1; count of bases not matched to a gene: 12. Per germline, CDR1 SEHNR and CDR2 FQNEAQ (reference sequence). The CDR3 contains 18 residues. The CDR3, as DNA: TGTGCCAGCAGCTTAGTCAAGATGGCGGGAGTTCCCCAAGAGACCCAGTACTTC. Translated, it gives CASSLVKMAGVPQETQYF. Together with reference TRBV7-9 and TRBJ2-5, the CDR3 gives the full variable domain: DTGVSQNPRHKITKRGQNVTFRCDPISEHNRLYWYRQTLGQGPEFLTYFQNEAQLEKSRLLSDRFSAERPKGSFSTLEIQRTEQGDSAMYLCASSLVKMAGVPQETQYFGPGTRLLVL.

This chain links TRBV9 with TRBJ2-3, with 9 positions matching TRBD1. The germline V gene has CDR1 SGDLS and CDR2 YYNGEE. This CDR3 region has 18 residues. The V gene end was trimmed by 2 bases and the J gene end by 2 bases; junction bases not matched to a gene: 12. The CDR3 reads CASSVRGQGLILTDTQYF. Written as DNA, the CDR3 is TGTGCCAGCAGCGTTCGGGGACAGGGCCTTATTCTCACAGATACGCAGTATTTT.

This chain's CDR3 is CASSVSGQGATFGNTIYF. Here the CDR3 DNA reads TGTGCCAGCAGCGTTTCAGGACAGGGGGCAACATTTGGAAACACCATATATTTT. The chain is built from TRBV9 and TRBJ1-3; 11 positions agree with TRBD1. The CDR3 is 18 residues long. With 2 bases clipped from V and 3 bases from J, the junction kept 10 bases outside the gene matches. Germline values: CDR1 SGDLS, CDR2 YYNGEE.

The chain couples TRBV5-4 to TRBJ2-5, with a possible D match to TRBD2 (6 bases). V gave up 1 base and J gave up 4 bases, with 11 bases separating them. Germline-derived CDR1 and CDR2 are SGHNT and YYREEE (reference sequence). The CDR3 has 14 amino acids. Here the CDR3 reads CASSLQGGLETQYF. The CDR3 bases are TGTGCCAGCAGCTTGCAGGGAGGTTTAGAGACCCAGTACTTC.

The chain recombines TRBV19 with TRBJ1-5; D unclear. Trimming stripped 3 bases from V and 6 bases from J, with 15 bases between. Germline V gene sequence: CDR1 LNHDA, CDR2 SQIVND (reference sequence). CDR3 length equals 15 residues. CDR3 region: CASSIGNRETQPQHF. CDR3 nucleotide sequence: TGTGCCAGTAGTATTGGAAACCGGGAGACTCAGCCCCAGCATTTT.

This clone was detected many times. DNA of the CDR3: TGTGCCAGCAGTCCCAGACAGCCAAATGAAAAACTGTTTTTT. It codes for CASSPRQPNEKLFF. V and J are TRBV6-1 and TRBJ1-4; TRBD1 is a possible D gene (5 bases). This CDR3 is 14 amino acids long. In germline, CDR1 is MNHNS, CDR2 SASEGT. Trimming left V 5 bases short and J 5 bases short, with 12 bases between.

The gene calls are TRBV6-5 and TRBJ1-6, with a tentative D call TRBD1 (5 bases). V lost 6 bases, J lost 9 bases, and 15 bases lay in between. The CDR3 runs to 14 residues. Germline V gene lookup returns CDR1 MNHEY and CDR2 SVGAGI. The CDR3 region has the DNA TGTGCCAGCAGGGGAGCAGGGAGGGGTTCACCCCTCCACTTT. It is translated as CASRGAGRGSPLHF.

The rearrangement links TRBV11-2 to TRBJ2-7; a weak D match, TRBD1 (6 bases). The CDR3 is 16 residues long. CDR1 and CDR2 from the germline V gene are SGHAT and FQNNGV. The ends were cut back, 1 base at V and 3 bases at J, with 16 bases in the middle. The CDR3 sequence: CASSLVIRGDLYEQYF. CDR3 sequence (DNA): TGTGCCAGCAGCTTAGTTATCAGGGGAGACCTCTACGAGCAGTACTTC.